This T cell receptor beta chain was found in a study of T cells after yellow fever vaccination. Study as a whole: The SMART-Seq v4 Ultra Low Input method served to prepare the low-cell-number fractions.

The V gene lost 6 bases and the J gene lost 5 bases, with 19 bases spanning the gap. Per the germline V gene, CDR1 is DFQATT and CDR2 is SNEGSKA (reference sequence). CDR3 length equals 14 residues. This clonotype was detected only a few times. Its antigen remains unknown. TCRdb reanalysed the 5' RACE reads using MiXCR and keeps one entry per CDR3 protein. This table has just under 600,000 distinct CDR3 sequences, approximately 12% appearing once. General study results and limits: Reappearing after the booster were most of the clones from primary vaccination (roughly 96% CD4, 88% CD8). The study found a weaker secondary response that peaked faster, day 5 versus 15. It was a small share of clonotypes that appeared in both CD4 and CD8 compartments.

The sample consisted of PBMCs, taken on the day of the yellow fever booster vaccination. This chain uses TRBV20-1 with TRBJ1-2; TRBD1 is a possible D gene (5 bases). This receptor was obtained from a man aged 25-40 years who received the YFV17D yellow fever vaccine. CDR3 amino acids: CSAEGTDGRYGYTF. The CDR3 DNA is TGCAGTGCGGAAGGGACGGATGGTCGATATGGCTACACCTTC.